One TCR beta chain is described in this entry. Categorization into cohorts depended on clinical history that participants reported. CDR1 is LNHDA and CDR2 is SQIVND in the germline V gene (reference sequence). V lost 6 bases, J lost 2 bases, and 14 bases lay in between. The CDR3 is 15 amino acids. These data are taken from a study of blood T cell repertoires in COVID-19. Study as a whole: T cells, B-cell-depleted T cells, or PBMCs provided the cDNA or gDNA that served as material.

The protocol was immunoSEQ multiplex PCR, while the TCRdb copy is restricted to in-frame clones and leaves out a portion. The table has approximately 270,000 clones, 80% to 90% seen once; the top ten hold roughly 4%. The receptor's source is a young woman who had recovered from COVID-19. The V and J genes are TRBV19 and TRBJ1-3, with D tentatively TRBD1 (6 bases). Sequencing input: PBMCs or T cells enriched from blood (not recorded which). The CDR3 DNA reads as TGTGCCAGTAGAACCCACACAGGGCCTGGAAACACCATATATTTT. Its translation is CASRTHTGPGNTIYF.